These 14 T cell receptor beta chains came from one sample sequenced in a study of cytomegalovirus exposure and HLA in healthy donors. The PCR made use of 60 Vbeta and 13 Jbeta primers. Some clones are missing from TCRdb's copy, which holds only in-frame ones; the method was immunoSEQ multiplex PCR. The sample lists about 160,000 clones; around 80% were seen once. Sequenced: PBMCs. The receptors derive from a man aged 25-40 years in good health and CMV-seronegative.

The chain employs TRBV18 and TRBJ1-2; D not certain. Between the trimmed V and J ends, which lost 3 bases and 6 bases, there was a span of 26 bases. CDR1 is KGHSH and CDR2 is LQKENI in the germline V gene. The length of the CDR3 is 18 residues. CDR3: CASSPEFSIDAAGNGYTF. CDR3 in DNA: TGTGCCAGCTCACCGGAGTTTAGTATTGATGCCGCCGGGAATGGCTACACCTTC.

This clone was seen only a few times. The J gene is TRBJ2-7, the V gene TRBV7-8; 11 bases are shared with TRBD2. CDR3 length: 16 residues. From germline, CDR1 is SGHVS and CDR2 FQNEAQ. V gave up 4 bases and J gave up 0 bases; unmatched junction bases: 5. Here the CDR3 DNA reads TGTGCCAGCAGCTCCAGACTAGCGGGGACCTCCTACGAGCAGTACTTC. Its protein product is CASSSRLAGTSYEQYF. Together with reference TRBV7-8 and TRBJ2-7, the CDR3 gives the full variable domain: GAGVSQSPRYKVAKRGQDVALRCDPISGHVSLFWYQQALGQGPEFLTYFQNEAQLDKSGLPSDRFFAERPEGSVSTLKIQRTQQEDSAVYLCASSSRLAGTSYEQYFGPGTRLTVT.

The chain is built from TRBV27 and TRBJ1-6, with 12 bases that match TRBD1. The CDR3 runs to 15 residues. Germline V gene lookup returns CDR1 MNHEY and CDR2 SMNVEV (reference sequence). V gave up 3 bases and J gave up 8 bases; unmatched junction bases: 2. In DNA form, the CDR3 reads TGTGCCAGCAGTTTCGGGACAGGGGGCGATTCACCCCTCCACTTT. Residues: CASSFGTGGDSPLHF.

CDR3 region: CATSRERLAGGLYNEQFF. For the CDR3, the DNA is TGTGCCACCAGCAGAGAGAGACTAGCGGGAGGGCTTTACAATGAGCAGTTCTTC. The chain links TRBV15 to TRBJ2-1; 14 nucleotides align to TRBD2. V dropped 0 bases and J dropped 4; count of bases not matched to a gene: 5. The CDR3 is 18 amino acids. Looked up from germline, CDR1 is LNHNV and CDR2 is YYDKDF (reference sequence).

This clone was seen only once. The chain is built from TRBV7-3 and TRBJ2-3, with D possibly matching TRBD1 (6 bases). V dropped 5 bases and J dropped 4 bases, with 16 bases sitting between them. The CDR3 totals 15 residues. The germline CDR1 and CDR2 sequences are SGHTA and FQGTGA. The DNA for the CDR3 is TGTGCCAGCAGCCCGAACCCGGACAGAGCAGATACGCAGTATTTT. It codes for CASSPNPDRADTQYF.

The chain employs TRBV4-3 and TRBJ2-3; 12 bases agree with TRBD2. After removal of 0 bases from V and 3 bases from J, the junction contained 10 bases not matched to a gene. Germline CDR1 is LGHNA and CDR2 is YSLEER. This CDR3 has 19 residues. CDR3 nucleotides: TGCGCCAGCAGCCAAGATGGGGCTAGCGGGGGGGCCTTGACAGATACGCAGTATTTT. This sequence encodes CASSQDGASGGALTDTQYF.

This chain connects TRBV11-2 to TRBJ2-2; perhaps TRBD1 as D (6 bases). There are 16 residues in the CDR3. The V gene lost 4 bases and the J gene lost 1 base, with 13 bases spanning the gap. Per the germline V gene, CDR1 is SGHAT and CDR2 is FQNNGV. The CDR3 here is CASSSGQWGNTGELFF. The CDR3 nucleotides read TGTGCCAGCAGCTCAGGACAGTGGGGGAACACCGGGGAGCTGTTTTTT.

The chain joins TRBV19 to TRBJ1-1; the D is unclear. The CDR3 loop spans 14 amino acids. V was trimmed by 2 bases and J by 2 bases, leaving 9 bases between them. CDR1 and CDR2 (germline): LNHDA, SQIVND (reference sequence). The CDR3: CASSIMGANTEAFF. DNA for the CDR3: TGTGCCAGTAGTATAATGGGAGCAAACACTGAAGCTTTCTTT.

The gene calls are TRBV27 and TRBJ2-7, with 12 bases identical to TRBD2. This CDR3 spans 18 amino acids. Trimming cost V 5 bases and J 4 bases; bases outside gene matches: 15. CDR1 MNHEY and CDR2 SMNVEV come from the germline V gene (reference sequence). CDR3 nucleotides: TGTGCCAGCAGTCAATTGGGCCCGACTAGCGGGAGTGGGTACGAGCAGTACTTC. Its translation is CASSQLGPTSGSGYEQYF.

The V gene is TRBV7-8, the J gene TRBJ1-1; D ambiguous. Between the trimmed V and J ends, which lost 1 base and 5 bases, there was a span of 11 bases. The CDR3 spans 14 residues. Germline V lookup: CDR1 SGHVS, CDR2 FQNEAQ. Here the CDR3 reads CASSLGRAGTEAFF. CDR3 DNA: TGTGCCAGCAGCTTAGGTCGCGCGGGGACTGAAGCTTTCTTT. Variable domain in full (rest from reference TRBV7-8 and TRBJ1-1): GAGVSQSPRYKVAKRGQDVALRCDPISGHVSLFWYQQALGQGPEFLTYFQNEAQLDKSGLPSDRFFAERPEGSVSTLKIQRTQQEDSAVYLCASSLGRAGTEAFFGQGTRLTVV.

This clone was picked up one time. The chain combines TRBV21-1 with TRBJ1-2; the table's D call, TRBD1, was not checked against the DNA. TRBV21-1 is a recognized pseudogene. The CDR3 spans 13 residues. The CDR3 DNA follows: TGTGGCCAACGAAAAGGGGGTAACTATGGCTACACCTTC. Its translation: CGQRKGGNYGYTF.

J is TRBJ2-5 and V is TRBV7-9; unclear D gene. CDR3 size: 12 residues. The V end lost 8 bases, the J end lost 7 bases, and 14 bases lay between the germline ends. Germline V lookup: CDR1 SEHNR, CDR2 FQNEAQ (reference sequence). The CDR3 is CASENPPGTQYF. The CDR3 DNA reads as TGTGCCAGCGAAAATCCCCCGGGGACCCAGTACTTC. Variable domain in full (rest from reference TRBV7-9 and TRBJ2-5): DTGVSQNPRHKITKRGQNVTFRCDPISEHNRLYWYRQTLGQGPEFLTYFQNEAQLEKSRLLSDRFSAERPKGSFSTLEIQRTEQGDSAMYLCASENPPGTQYFGPGTRLLVL.

The count of this clone is one. CDR3 amino acids: CASSDRVPLTDEQFF. CDR3 DNA sequence: TGTGCCAGCAGTGACCGGGTCCCCCTTACGGATGAGCAGTTCTTC. The chain couples TRBV27 to TRBJ2-1; the D is unclear. This CDR3 has 15 amino acids. With 5 bases removed from V and 8 bases from J, the gap between germline ends came to 19 bases. From germline, CDR1 is MNHEY and CDR2 SMNVEV (reference sequence).

This clone was seen only once. This sequence joins TRBV18 and TRBJ2-7; tentative D call: TRBD1 (5 bases). This CDR3 region has 14 residues. V shed 3 bases and J shed 6 bases, with 15 bases lying between them. CDR1 is KGHSH and CDR2 is LQKENI in the germline V gene. The chain's CDR3 is CASSPGRERGEQYF. The CDR3, as DNA: TGTGCCAGCTCACCCGGCAGGGAACGAGGCGAGCAGTACTTC. The full variable domain, rest sourced from reference TRBV18 and TRBJ2-7, is NAGVMQNPRHLVRRRGQEARLRCSPMKGHSHVYWYRQLPEEGLKFMVYLQKENIIDESGMPKERFSAEFPKEGPSILRIQQVVRGDSAAYFCASSPGRERGEQYFGPGTRLTVT.